Presented here are 7 T cell receptor beta chains from one specimen sequenced in a study of regulatory T cells in long-lasting Graves disease. Arm-PCR of CDR3 regions and iRepertoire HTBI primers were the basis on which TCR beta libraries were built. From the multiplex PCR reads, TCRdb called clonotypes with MiXCR, one entry per CDR3 protein. The sample carries roughly 430,000 distinct CDR3 sequences, 16% recorded once. Stated time point: newly diagnosed GD, antithyroid drugs for less than 3 months. Isolated PBMC RNA provided the starting material for the TCR library. This sample also belongs to another study, concerning T cells in Graves' hyperthyroidism and ophthalmopathy.

The sample here was peripheral blood mononuclear cells (PBMCs), taken at new diagnosis, from a patient treated with antithyroid drugs. The receptors derive from a woman under 40 with Graves disease.

The chain joins TRBV19 to TRBJ2-3; 7 nucleotides match TRBD2. The tail of the sequence fits TRBJ2-7 better, so the J call may be wrong. The CDR3 loop spans 15 amino acids. CDR1 LNHDA and CDR2 SQIVND come from the germline V gene (reference sequence). The CDR3 bases are TGTGCCAGTCGAGCTCGGGCTAGCGGATCCTACGAGCAGTACTTC. It codes for CASRARASGSYEQYF.

This clonotype turned up a few times. The rearrangement uses TRBV5-1 and TRBJ2-1; TRBD1 is a possible D gene (5 bases). The V gene lost 3 bases and the J gene lost 6 bases, with 19 bases spanning the gap. The CDR3 totals 16 residues. From germline, CDR1 is SGHRS and CDR2 YFSETQ. CDR3 sequence reads: CASSWDGAGSVNEQFF. The CDR3 coding sequence is TGCGCCAGCAGCTGGGATGGGGCCGGTTCAGTCAATGAGCAGTTCTTC. The complete variable domain, with remaining parts taken from reference TRBV5-1 and TRBJ2-1, reads KAGVTQTPRYLIKTRGQQVTLSCSPISGHRSVSWYQQTPGQGLQFLFEYFSETQRNKGNFPGRFSGRQFSNSRSEMNVSTLELGDSALYLCASSWDGAGSVNEQFFGPGTRLTVL.

This chain links TRBV15 with TRBJ1-5; 10 bases fit TRBD1. With 3 bases clipped from V and 8 bases from J, the junction kept 4 bases outside the gene matches. Per the germline V gene, CDR1 is LNHNV and CDR2 is YYDKDF (reference sequence). The length of the CDR3 is 14 residues. The CDR3 loop is CATSSDRGQEPQHF. The CDR3 DNA sequence: TGTGCCACCAGCAGTGACAGGGGGCAGGAGCCCCAGCATTTT.

This clonotype occurred many times. The gene calls are TRBV18 and TRBJ2-7, with D tentatively TRBD1 (6 bases). Germline assignment: CDR1 KGHSH and CDR2 LQKENI. V was pared by 2 bases and J by 0 bases, with 8 bases between. The CDR3 has 14 amino acids. CDR3 sequence reads: CASSPDRNSYEQYF. The CDR3 DNA is TGTGCCAGCTCACCAGACAGGAACTCCTACGAGCAGTACTTC.

V usage is TRBV7-8 and J usage is TRBJ2-1; 7 bases are shared with TRBD2. CDR3 length equals 15 residues. CDR1 SGHVS and CDR2 FQNEAQ come from the germline V gene. J lost 1 base, V lost 5 bases, and 5 bases had no gene match. CDR3 protein: CASSTGTTSYNEQFF. Here the CDR3 DNA reads TGTGCCAGCAGCACCGGGACTACGTCCTACAATGAGCAGTTCTTC.

Comments on this clonotype: The missing conserved phenylalanine or tryptophan at the end of this CDR3 makes a read error likely. The chain carries TRBV6-1 and TRBJ1-5; D not resolved. Germline V gene sequence: CDR1 MNHNS, CDR2 SASEGT. This CDR3 contains 12 residues. Trimming took off 1 base at V and 6 bases at J, with 4 bases between the two ends. The CDR3 loop reads CASSEGAQPQHS. The CDR3 DNA reads as TGTGCCAGCAGTGAAGGCGCTCAGCCCCAGCATTCT.

This clonotype has at least ten counts. The rearrangement uses TRBV2 and TRBJ2-7, with 8 positions matching TRBD2. Unmatched junction bases numbered 7, after V lost 6 bases and J lost 0 bases. Looked up from germline, CDR1 is SNHLY and CDR2 is FYNNEI. This CDR3 comprises 15 residues. As DNA, the CDR3 is TGTGCCAGCAGCTCGAGGCTAGCGGGCTCCTACGAGCAGTACTTC. Protein sequence: CASSSRLAGSYEQYF.